This T cell receptor beta chain was captured by sequencing in a study of shared clonotypes between healthy human individuals. Study in general: Each donor contributed plates that comprised three CD4 naive, three CD4 memory, two CD8 naive and one CD8 memory.

CD45RO negativity and positive selection for CCR7 defined naive CD8 cells, a population that excluded terminally differentiated effector memory CD45RA+ cells. Caucasian adults living in Nashville, Tennessee, provided all samples. General study findings and limits: Larger richness was generally estimated for naive than memory subsets.

Points on this clone: As yet, its antigen is unknown.

Original data processing: Junction-only sequences without quality scores came from ImmunoSEQ, so filtering differed. Produced via immunoSEQ multiplex PCR; TCRdb's table is partial and in-frame only. V and J calls and clone size are copied from that table; D and trimming were computed from the DNA. The table includes about 2.1 million clones, 90% to 95% detected once. Sequencing used naive CD8+ T cells from PBMCs. The clonotype comes from a man between 18 and 35 years old in good health. Some clones in this sample may be carry-over from other donors' samples.

Here the CDR3 reads CAISDPDTSGNTIYF. The CDR3 region has the DNA TGTGCCATCAGTGACCCGGATACGTCTGGAAACACCATATATTTT. The rearrangement links TRBV10-3 to TRBJ1-3; no clear D gene. The CDR3 runs to 15 residues. CDR1 and CDR2 from the germline V gene are ENHRY and SYGVKD. Trimming removed 3 bases at V and 1 base at J, with 10 bases between.